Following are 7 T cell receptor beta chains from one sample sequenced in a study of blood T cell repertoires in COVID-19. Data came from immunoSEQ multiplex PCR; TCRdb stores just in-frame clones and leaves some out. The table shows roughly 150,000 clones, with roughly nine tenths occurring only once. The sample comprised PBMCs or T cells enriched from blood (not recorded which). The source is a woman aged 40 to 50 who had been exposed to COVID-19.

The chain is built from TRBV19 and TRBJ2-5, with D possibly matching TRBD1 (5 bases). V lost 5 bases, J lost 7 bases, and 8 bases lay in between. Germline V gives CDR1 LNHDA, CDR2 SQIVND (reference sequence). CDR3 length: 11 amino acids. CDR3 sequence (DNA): TGTGCCAGTAGTGGTCAGGGGACCCAGTACTTC. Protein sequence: CASSGQGTQYF. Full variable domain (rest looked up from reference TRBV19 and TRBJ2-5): DGGITQSPKYLFRKEGQNVTLSCEQNLNHDAMYWYRQDPGQGLRLIYYSQIVNDFQKGDIAEGYSVSREKKESFPLTVTSAQKNPTAFYLCASSGQGTQYFGPGTRLLVL.

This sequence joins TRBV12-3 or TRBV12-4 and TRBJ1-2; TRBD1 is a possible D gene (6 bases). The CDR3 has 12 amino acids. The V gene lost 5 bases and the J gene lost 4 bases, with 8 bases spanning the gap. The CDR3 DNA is TGTGCCAGCAGTCAAGGGGGCTATGGCTACACCTTC. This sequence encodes CASSQGGYGYTF.

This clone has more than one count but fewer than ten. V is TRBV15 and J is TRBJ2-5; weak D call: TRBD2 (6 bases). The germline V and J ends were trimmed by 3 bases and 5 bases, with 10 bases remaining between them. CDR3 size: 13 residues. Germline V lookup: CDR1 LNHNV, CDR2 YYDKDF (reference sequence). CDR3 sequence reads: CATSRESGETQYF. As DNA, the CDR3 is TGTGCCACCAGCAGGGAAAGCGGGGAGACCCAGTACTTC.

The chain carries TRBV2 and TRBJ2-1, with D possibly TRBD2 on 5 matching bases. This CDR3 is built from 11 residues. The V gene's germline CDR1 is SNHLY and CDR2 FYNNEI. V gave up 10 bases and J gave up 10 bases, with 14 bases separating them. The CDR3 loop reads CATREGWEQFF. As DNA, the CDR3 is TGTGCCACCCGGGAAGGGTGGGAGCAGTTCTTC.

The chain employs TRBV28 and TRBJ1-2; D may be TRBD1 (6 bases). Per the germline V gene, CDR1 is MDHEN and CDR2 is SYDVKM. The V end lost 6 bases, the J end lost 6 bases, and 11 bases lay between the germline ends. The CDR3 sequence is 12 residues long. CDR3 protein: CASSKQGDGYTF. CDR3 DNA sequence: TGTGCCAGCAGCAAACAGGGAGATGGCTACACCTTC.

For the CDR3, the DNA is TGTGCCAGCAGCTTAGCAGGGCTAGATGGAAACACCATATATTTT. Translating gives CASSLAGLDGNTIYF. The chain combines TRBV13 with TRBJ1-3; tentatively, D is TRBD1 (5 bases). V shed 1 base and J shed 3 bases, with 10 bases lying between them. The germline V gene encodes CDR1 PRHDT and CDR2 FYEKMQ (reference sequence). This CDR3 has 15 amino acids.

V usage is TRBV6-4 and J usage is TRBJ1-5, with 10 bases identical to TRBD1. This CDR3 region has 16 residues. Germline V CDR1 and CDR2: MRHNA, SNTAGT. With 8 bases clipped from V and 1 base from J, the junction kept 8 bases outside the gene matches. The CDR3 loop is CASVRDRGRSNQPQHF. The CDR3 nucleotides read TGTGCCAGCGTCCGGGACAGGGGAAGGAGCAATCAGCCCCAGCATTTT.